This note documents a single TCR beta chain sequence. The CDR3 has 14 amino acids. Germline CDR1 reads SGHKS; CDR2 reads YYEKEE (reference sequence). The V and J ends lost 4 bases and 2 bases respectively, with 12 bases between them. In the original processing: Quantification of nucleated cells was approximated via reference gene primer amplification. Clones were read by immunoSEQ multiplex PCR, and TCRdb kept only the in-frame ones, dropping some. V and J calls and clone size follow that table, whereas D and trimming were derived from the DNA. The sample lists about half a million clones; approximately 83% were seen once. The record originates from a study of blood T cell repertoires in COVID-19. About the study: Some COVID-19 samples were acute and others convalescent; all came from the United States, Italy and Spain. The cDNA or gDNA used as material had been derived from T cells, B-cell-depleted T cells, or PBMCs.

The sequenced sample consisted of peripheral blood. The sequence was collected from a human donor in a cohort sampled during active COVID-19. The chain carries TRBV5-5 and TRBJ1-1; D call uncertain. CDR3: CASSPLQLNTEAFF. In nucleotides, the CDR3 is TGTGCCAGCAGCCCGCTACAGCTAAACACTGAAGCTTTCTTT.